One and the same sample provided the 31 T cell receptor beta chains below, sequenced in a study of T cells in Graves' hyperthyroidism and ophthalmopathy. Amplification yielded TCR beta CDR3 regions, with RNA transcripts as the source. A set of HTBI primers served as the primers for a first-round RT-PCR of the TCR CDR3. TCRdb re-analysed the multiplex PCR reads in MiXCR, keeping a single row per CDR3 protein. This repertoire shows approximately 300,000 distinct CDR3 sequences, approximately 17% found once; its top ten account for around 61%. The sequenced material came from blood. These receptor sequences come from an older woman with Graves' ophthalmopathy.

Many counts were recorded for this clonotype. V gene TRBV20-1 combines with J gene TRBJ2-5, with D maybe TRBD1 (6 bases). V was cut by 4 bases and J by 1 base, with 13 bases left in between. Germline V gives CDR1 DFQATT, CDR2 SNEGSKA (reference sequence). The CDR3 is 14 amino acids. In DNA form, the CDR3 reads TGCAGTGCTAACAGGGCGGACCTCCAAGAGACCCAGTACTTC. It is translated as CSANRADLQETQYF.

The table lists this clonotype with many counts. The rearrangement joins TRBV28 to TRBJ2-5, with TRBD1 identical over 9 bases. This CDR3 has 15 amino acids. V lost 3 bases, J lost 6 bases, and 8 bases stayed unmatched. Germline-derived CDR1 and CDR2 are MDHEN and SYDVKM. The CDR3 loop reads CASSFRADRGKTQYF. The DNA for the CDR3 is TGTGCCAGCAGTTTCAGAGCGGACAGGGGAAAGACCCAGTACTTC.

This clonotype was detected a few times. J is TRBJ2-5 and V is TRBV6-1; TRBD1 agrees at 9 bases. With V trimmed by 5 bases and J by 0 bases, 1 base remained unmatched. Germline lookup yields CDR1 MNHNS and CDR2 SASEGT. This CDR3 comprises 14 residues. The CDR3 is CASSRDRDQETQYF. The CDR3, as DNA: TGTGCCAGCAGTAGGGACAGGGACCAAGAGACCCAGTACTTC.

This clonotype has a count of ten or more. V is TRBV28 and J is TRBJ1-2, with TRBD1 identical over 9 bases. The V segment lost 5 bases and the J segment 6 bases; nucleotides outside the gene matches: 4. Germline V gene data show CDR1 as MDHEN and CDR2 as SYDVKM. This CDR3 region has 13 residues. The CDR3 reads CASSTGGRDGYTF. CDR3 sequence (DNA): TGTGCCAGCAGTACAGGGGGCAGGGATGGCTACACCTTC.

This clonotype was found a few times. This chain connects TRBV6-1 to TRBJ2-7; a weak D match, TRBD2 (6 bases). CDR3 length: 15 residues. The germline V gene has CDR1 MNHNS and CDR2 SASEGT. V was pared by 6 bases and J by 3 bases, with 18 bases between. Written as DNA, the CDR3 is TGTGCCAGCAGCCACGCGGAGGGGAGACGCTACGAGCAGTACTTC. Its protein product is CASSHAEGRRYEQYF.

This clonotype was seen ten or more times. The V and J genes are TRBV7-2 and TRBJ2-5, with D unclear. Between the trimmed V and J ends, which lost 0 bases and 3 bases, there was a span of 5 bases. This CDR3 is 13 amino acids long. Germline CDR1 and CDR2: SGHTA and FQGNSA. The CDR3 spells CASSLAGKETQYF. The CDR3 bases are TGTGCCAGCAGCTTAGCGGGGAAAGAGACCCAGTACTTC.

This clonotype was seen at least ten times. The chain joins TRBV10-3 to TRBJ1-1; maybe TRBD1 (6 bases). This CDR3 region has 15 residues. CDR1 is ENHRY, CDR2 SYGVKD, per germline. Trimming took off 3 bases at V and 4 bases at J, with 15 bases between the two ends. In DNA form, the CDR3 reads TGTGCCATCAGTGACTCAGGGGTTGCGGGCACTGAAGCTTTCTTT. Encoded protein: CAISDSGVAGTEAFF.

This clonotype showed up just a few times. This rearrangement joins TRBV28 to TRBJ1-6; no clear D gene. The germline CDR1 and CDR2 sequences are MDHEN and SYDVKM. The V and J ends lost 6 bases and 0 bases respectively, with 9 bases between them. The CDR3 runs to 15 residues. CDR3 nucleotides: TGTGCCAGCAGGCAACGAGGCTCCTATAATTCACCCCTCCACTTT. It is translated as CASRQRGSYNSPLHF.

This clonotype was seen repeatedly, ten times or more. The chain recombines TRBV20-1 with TRBJ2-3; D uncertain. Germline CDR1 DFQATT, CDR2 SNEGSKA (reference sequence). The V gene lost 1 base and the J gene lost 4 bases, with 6 bases spanning the gap. This CDR3 spans 12 amino acids. CDR3 amino acids: CSARVQADTQYF. CDR3 sequence (DNA): TGCAGTGCTAGAGTGCAGGCAGATACGCAGTATTTT.

This clonotype was observed a handful of times. The chain carries TRBV7-2 and TRBJ1-3; D gene uncertain. Germline CDR1 and CDR2: SGHTA and FQGNSA. The ends were cut back, 5 bases at V and 0 bases at J, with 11 bases in the middle. The CDR3 extends over 15 amino acids. CDR3 region: CASSARHFSGNTIYF. The CDR3 DNA is TGTGCCAGCAGCGCACGACACTTCTCTGGAAACACCATATATTTT. The full variable domain, rest sourced from reference TRBV7-2 and TRBJ1-3, is GAGVSQSPSNKVTEKGKDVELRCDPISGHTALYWYRQSLGQGLEFLIYFQGNSAPDKSGLPSDRFSAERTGGSVSTLTIQRTQQEDSAVYLCASSARHFSGNTIYFGEGSWLTVV.

This clonotype was recorded many times. This chain links TRBV2 with TRBJ2-7, with D unclear. Trimming left V 8 bases short and J 5 bases short, with 10 bases between. The CDR3 consists of 11 residues. Germline V gene lookup returns CDR1 SNHLY and CDR2 FYNNEI. As DNA, the CDR3 is TGTGCCAGCCGCGGCGAGAACGAGCAGTACTTC. This sequence encodes CASRGENEQYF.

This clonotype was counted many times. This chain joins TRBV6-1 and TRBJ1-2, with D perhaps matching TRBD1 (5 bases). The CDR3 consists of 16 residues. Trimming shortened V by 5 bases and J by 5 bases, and 21 bases separated the two germline ends. The V gene's germline CDR1 is MNHNS and CDR2 SASEGT. The CDR3 DNA follows: TGTGCCAGCAGTTCATACTTCGGGACGGAGGAGTATGGCTACACCTTC. This gives the protein CASSSYFGTEEYGYTF.

This clonotype was counted many times. The chain recombines TRBV4-2 with TRBJ2-5; D perhaps matches TRBD2 (5 bases). V dropped 1 base and J dropped 1 base, with 10 bases sitting between them. Germline V gene sequence: CDR1 LGHNA, CDR2 YNFKEQ. This CDR3 spans 15 amino acids. CDR3 protein: CASSQAGRVQETQYF. CDR3 DNA sequence: TGTGCCAGCAGCCAAGCTGGGCGGGTCCAAGAGACCCAGTACTTC.

This clonotype was seen many times. CDR3 DNA sequence: TGTGCCAGCCACAGGGATAGGAATGAGCAGTTCTTC. The encoded protein is CASHRDRNEQFF. The chain joins TRBV6-1 to TRBJ2-1; tentative D call: TRBD1 (6 bases). The CDR3 runs 12 residues. Germline V gives CDR1 MNHNS, CDR2 SASEGT. V was trimmed by 8 bases and J by 7 bases, leaving 12 bases between them.

The chain couples TRBV6-2 or TRBV6-3 to TRBJ1-2; 9 bases map to TRBD1. The V segment lost 7 bases and the J segment 9 bases; nucleotides outside the gene matches: 9. The CDR3 runs to 13 residues. The germline CDR1 and CDR2 sequences are MNHEY and SVGEGT. The CDR3 DNA reads as TGTGCCAGCACCCTAGGGACAGGGTATAGCTACACCTTC. Translated: CASTLGTGYSYTF.

A few counts support this clonotype. CDR3 nucleotide sequence: TGCAGACCAGTCAGATTGAGCTCCTACGAGCAGTACTTC. Its translation: CRPVRLSSYEQYF. This sequence joins TRBV29-1 and TRBJ2-7; the D is unclear. The germline V gene encodes CDR1 SQVTM and CDR2 ANQGSEA. This CDR3 comprises 13 residues.

The chain carries TRBV6-2 or TRBV6-3 and TRBJ2-4; D may be TRBD2 (7 bases). This CDR3 is built from 14 residues. The V end lost 3 bases, the J end lost 8 bases, and 14 bases lay between the germline ends. Germline V gene data show CDR1 as MNHEY and CDR2 as SVGEGT. CDR3 amino acids: CASSYAGARDIQYF. CDR3 DNA: TGTGCCAGCAGTTATGCGGGGGCTCGGGACATTCAGTACTTC.

The chain combines TRBV5-6 with TRBJ1-3, with TRBD1 matching 8 bases. Germline V lookup: CDR1 SGHDT, CDR2 YYEEEE. Losses at the gene ends were 3 bases for V and 4 bases for J; bases not matched to a gene: 3. The CDR3 is 14 amino acids. CDR3 bases: TGTGCCAGCAGCTCGCGGACAGGGGGAAACACCATATATTTT. This codes for CASSSRTGGNTIYF.

The sample holds many counts of this clonotype. This chain uses TRBV19 with TRBJ1-5; D is ambiguous. CDR1 is LNHDA, CDR2 SQIVND, per germline (reference sequence). CDR3 length equals 16 residues. Deletions cut 6 bases from V and 0 bases from J, with 15 bases between. The CDR3 region is CASRSRQTISNQPQHF. The CDR3 DNA reads TGTGCCAGTAGGAGCAGGCAGACTATTAGCAATCAGCCCCAGCATTTT. Based on the CDR3 plus reference TRBV19 and TRBJ1-5, the full variable domain is DGGITQSPKYLFRKEGQNVTLSCEQNLNHDAMYWYRQDPGQGLRLIYYSQIVNDFQKGDIAEGYSVSREKKESFPLTVTSAQKNPTAFYLCASRSRQTISNQPQHFGDGTRLSIL.

The rearrangement joins TRBV12-3 or TRBV12-4 to TRBJ2-7, with 7 bases lining up with TRBD2. V dropped 5 bases and J dropped 4; count of bases not matched to a gene: 26. The CDR3 contains 20 residues. Here the CDR3 reads CASSPAAGLGGGTLWYEQYF. CDR3 nucleotides: TGTGCCAGCAGTCCGGCCGCCGGGCTGGGCGGGGGTACACTTTGGTACGAGCAGTACTTC.

The rearrangement uses TRBV10-3 and TRBJ1-4; D ambiguous. The CDR3 totals 13 residues. V shed 0 bases and J shed 5 bases, with 4 bases lying between them. Germline V gives CDR1 ENHRY, CDR2 SYGVKD. Here the CDR3 reads CAISESRNEKLFF. In nucleotides, the CDR3 is TGTGCCATCAGTGAGTCCCGGAATGAAAAACTGTTTTTT.

This clonotype has at least ten counts. The V and J genes are TRBV28 and TRBJ2-3; unclear D gene. Germline values: CDR1 MDHEN, CDR2 SYDVKM. The CDR3 has 13 residues. The V end lost 3 bases, the J end lost 2 bases, and 6 bases lay between the germline ends. The CDR3 DNA follows: TGTGCCAGCAGTTTGCAGGACACAGATACGCAGTATTTT. Residues: CASSLQDTDTQYF.

There are many counts of this clonotype. The chain joins TRBV29-1 to TRBJ1-1; a weak D match, TRBD1 (5 bases). The germline gives CDR1 SQVTM, CDR2 ANQGSEA. The CDR3 loop spans 13 amino acids. The germline V and J ends were trimmed by 4 bases and 2 bases, with 11 bases remaining between them. DNA for the CDR3: TGCAGCGTTGTGACAGTAGGTAACACTGAAGCTTTCTTT. This gives the protein CSVVTVGNTEAFF.

This clonotype has more than one count but fewer than ten. The chain employs TRBV6-2 or TRBV6-3 and TRBJ2-2; D not certain. Germline assignment: CDR1 MNHEY and CDR2 SVGEGT. The CDR3 runs to 14 residues. Trimming cost V 10 bases and J 2 bases, with 14 bases left between them. The DNA for the CDR3 is TGTGCCACCTCGGTAACCGGCAACACCGGGGAGCTGTTTTTT. This gives the protein CATSVTGNTGELFF.

At least ten counts were recorded for this clonotype. The gene calls are TRBV7-2 and TRBJ2-2; 8 bases match TRBD1. Germline assignment: CDR1 SGHTA and CDR2 FQGNSA. V gave up 6 bases and J gave up 1 base; unmatched junction bases: 4. The CDR3 sequence is 15 residues long. The CDR3 sequence is CASRSGQENTGELFF. In DNA, the CDR3 is TGTGCCAGCAGATCGGGACAGGAGAACACCGGGGAGCTGTTTTTT.

Many counts were recorded for this clonotype. The CDR3 loop reads CASSIWDTINYGYTF. The CDR3, as DNA: TGTGCCAGTAGTATTTGGGACACCATAAACTATGGCTACACCTTC. The V call is TRBV19, the J call TRBJ1-2; tentative D call: TRBD1 (6 bases). The CDR3 loop spans 15 amino acids. Germline V gene sequence: CDR1 LNHDA, CDR2 SQIVND (reference sequence). V was clipped by 3 bases and J by 2 bases, with 13 bases between them.

The rearrangement joins TRBV6-2 or TRBV6-3 to TRBJ2-2, with TRBD1 matching 7 bases. Trimming took 6 bases from V and 4 from J; bases not matched to a gene: 5. The CDR3 has 14 residues. Germline CDR1 and CDR2: MNHEY and SVGEGT. CDR3 bases: TGTGCCAGCAGACTCCCAGGGGGCACCGGGGAGCTGTTTTTT. It specifies CASRLPGGTGELFF.

In this sample, this clonotype turned up many times. V and J are TRBV20-1 and TRBJ1-1; TRBD1 agrees at 7 bases. The J segment lost 6 bases and the V segment lost 0 bases, leaving 7 bases of the junction unmatched. CDR3 length: 14 amino acids. In germline, CDR1 is DFQATT, CDR2 SNEGSKA (reference sequence). The CDR3 region is CSARDGRGWAEAFF. The CDR3 DNA reads TGCAGTGCTAGAGATGGCAGGGGGTGGGCTGAAGCTTTCTTT.

This clonotype was observed a few times. This rearrangement joins TRBV19 to TRBJ2-4, with D unclear. V lost 3 bases to trimming and J lost 2 bases, with 8 bases between them. CDR3 length equals 14 residues. From germline, CDR1 is LNHDA and CDR2 SQIVND (reference sequence). In nucleotides, the CDR3 is TGTGCCAGTAGTATGGAGTATCCCAAAAACATTCAGTACTTC. Protein: CASSMEYPKNIQYF.

This clonotype was seen at least ten times. The chain uses TRBV5-1 and TRBJ2-5; possibly TRBD1 for D (6 bases). This CDR3 spans 14 amino acids. With 4 bases removed from V and 3 bases from J, the gap between germline ends came to 13 bases. In germline, CDR1 is SGHRS, CDR2 YFSETQ. CDR3 nucleotides: TGCGCCAGCAGCCACGGACAGCTCAAAGAGACCCAGTACTTC. It translates to CASSHGQLKETQYF.

This clonotype was detected only a few times. The chain uses TRBV5-1 and TRBJ2-1; D gene ambiguous. The length of the CDR3 is 15 residues. The germline V gene has CDR1 SGHRS and CDR2 YFSETQ. Trimming removed 2 bases from V and 4 bases from J, with 13 bases in between. The CDR3 loop reads CASSLLSDEYNEQFF. Written as DNA, the CDR3 is TGCGCCAGCAGCTTATTAAGCGATGAATACAATGAGCAGTTCTTC.